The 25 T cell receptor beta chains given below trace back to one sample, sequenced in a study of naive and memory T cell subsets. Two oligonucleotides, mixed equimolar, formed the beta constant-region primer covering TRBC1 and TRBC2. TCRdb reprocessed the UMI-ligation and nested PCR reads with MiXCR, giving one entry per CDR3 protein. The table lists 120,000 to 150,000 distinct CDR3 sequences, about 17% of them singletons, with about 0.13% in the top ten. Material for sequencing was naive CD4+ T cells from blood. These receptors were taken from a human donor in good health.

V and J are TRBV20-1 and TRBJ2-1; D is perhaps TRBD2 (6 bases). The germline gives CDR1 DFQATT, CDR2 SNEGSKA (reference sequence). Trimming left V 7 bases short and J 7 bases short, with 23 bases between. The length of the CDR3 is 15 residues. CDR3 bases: TGCAGTGACAGTCCCACGGGAGTAGGAGGGAATGAGCAGTTCTTC. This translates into CSDSPTGVGGNEQFF.

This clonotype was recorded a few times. CDR3 nucleotide sequence: TGTGCCAGCAACCCATCGACTAGCGGGGTAAATGAGCAGTTCTTC. This translates into CASNPSTSGVNEQFF. This sequence joins TRBV28 and TRBJ2-1; 11 bases match TRBD2. The CDR3 contains 15 residues. CDR1 is MDHEN, CDR2 SYDVKM, per germline. With 7 bases clipped from V and 7 bases from J, the junction kept 9 bases outside the gene matches.

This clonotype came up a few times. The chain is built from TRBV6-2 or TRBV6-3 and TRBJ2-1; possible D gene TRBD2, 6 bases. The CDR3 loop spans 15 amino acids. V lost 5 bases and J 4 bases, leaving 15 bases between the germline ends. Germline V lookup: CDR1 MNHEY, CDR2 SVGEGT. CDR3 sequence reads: CASSDGSRVYNEQFF. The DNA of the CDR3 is TGTGCCAGCAGTGACGGGAGCCGGGTGTACAATGAGCAGTTCTTC.

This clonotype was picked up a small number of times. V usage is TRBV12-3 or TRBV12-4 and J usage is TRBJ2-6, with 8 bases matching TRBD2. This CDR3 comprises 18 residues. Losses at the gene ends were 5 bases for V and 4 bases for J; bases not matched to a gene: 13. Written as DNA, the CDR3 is TGTGCCAGCAGTCCGACCGGGGGGGGCGTATCGGGGGCCAACGTCCTGACTTTC. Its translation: CASSPTGGGVSGANVLTF.

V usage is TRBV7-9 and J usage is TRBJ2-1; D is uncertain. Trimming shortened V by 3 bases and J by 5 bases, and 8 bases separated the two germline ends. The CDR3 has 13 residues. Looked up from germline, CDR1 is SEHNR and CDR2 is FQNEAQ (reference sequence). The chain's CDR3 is CASSFRGNNEQFF. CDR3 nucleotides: TGTGCCAGCAGCTTTCGTGGGAACAATGAGCAGTTCTTC.

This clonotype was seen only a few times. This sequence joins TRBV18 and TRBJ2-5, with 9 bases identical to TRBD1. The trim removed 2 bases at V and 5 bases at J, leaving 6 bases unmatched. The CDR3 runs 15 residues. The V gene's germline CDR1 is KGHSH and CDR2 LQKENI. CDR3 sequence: CASSPGTGSEETQYF. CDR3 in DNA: TGTGCCAGCTCACCAGGGACAGGGTCGGAGGAGACCCAGTACTTC. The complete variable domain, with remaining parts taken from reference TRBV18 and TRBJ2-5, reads NAGVMQNPRHLVRRRGQEARLRCSPMKGHSHVYWYRQLPEEGLKFMVYLQKENIIDESGMPKERFSAEFPKEGPSILRIQQVVRGDSAAYFCASSPGTGSEETQYFGPGTRLLVL.

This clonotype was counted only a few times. The CDR3 nucleotides are TGTGCCAGCAGTCCCGACCCGGGAGGGCCAGGTAATGAGCAGTTCTTC. As protein: CASSPDPGGPGNEQFF. This rearrangement joins TRBV5-4 to TRBJ2-1; 8 bases match TRBD2. CDR1 is SGHNT and CDR2 is YYREEE in the germline V gene (reference sequence). The junction had 14 bases not matched to a gene; V was cut back by 5 bases and J by 7 bases. This CDR3 comprises 16 residues.

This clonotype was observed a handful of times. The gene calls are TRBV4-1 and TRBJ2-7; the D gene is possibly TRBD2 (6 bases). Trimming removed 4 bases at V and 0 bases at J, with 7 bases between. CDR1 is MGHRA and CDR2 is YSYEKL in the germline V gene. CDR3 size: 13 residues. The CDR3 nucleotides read TGCGCCAGCAGCCCGGACTACTCCTACGAGCAGTACTTC. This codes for CASSPDYSYEQYF.

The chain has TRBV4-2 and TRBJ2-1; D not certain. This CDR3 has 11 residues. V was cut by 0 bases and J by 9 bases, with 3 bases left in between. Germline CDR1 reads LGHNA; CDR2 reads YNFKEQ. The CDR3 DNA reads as TGTGCCAGCAGCCAAGAGGTTGAGCAGTTCTTC. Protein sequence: CASSQEVEQFF.

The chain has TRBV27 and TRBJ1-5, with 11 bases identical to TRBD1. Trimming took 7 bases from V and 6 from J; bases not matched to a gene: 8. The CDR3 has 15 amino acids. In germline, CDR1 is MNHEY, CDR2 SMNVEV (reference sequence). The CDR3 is CASKPGQGARQPQHF. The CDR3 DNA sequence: TGTGCCAGCAAGCCCGGACAGGGGGCCCGTCAGCCCCAGCATTTT.

The CDR3 reads CASSLTGCETEAFF. As DNA, the CDR3 is TGTGCCAGCAGTCTGACAGGGTGTGAGACTGAAGCTTTCTTT. V gene TRBV12-3 or TRBV12-4 combines with J gene TRBJ1-1, with 7 positions matching TRBD1. V dropped 5 bases and J dropped 5; count of bases not matched to a gene: 8. This CDR3 comprises 14 residues.

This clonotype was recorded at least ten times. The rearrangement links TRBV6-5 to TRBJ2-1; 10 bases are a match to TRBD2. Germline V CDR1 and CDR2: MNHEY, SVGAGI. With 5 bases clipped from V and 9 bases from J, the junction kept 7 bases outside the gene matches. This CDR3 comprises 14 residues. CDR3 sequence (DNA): TGTGCCAGCAGTAGGGACGTAGCGGGAGGTGAGCAGTTCTTC. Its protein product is CASSRDVAGGEQFF.

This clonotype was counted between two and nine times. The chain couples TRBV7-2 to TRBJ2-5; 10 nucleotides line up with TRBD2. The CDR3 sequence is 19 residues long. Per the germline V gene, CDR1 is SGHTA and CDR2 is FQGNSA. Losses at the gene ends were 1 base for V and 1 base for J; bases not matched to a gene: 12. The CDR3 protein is CASSLGTFPSGSSQETQYF. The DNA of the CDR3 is TGTGCCAGCAGCTTAGGAACCTTTCCTAGCGGGAGCTCCCAAGAGACCCAGTACTTC.

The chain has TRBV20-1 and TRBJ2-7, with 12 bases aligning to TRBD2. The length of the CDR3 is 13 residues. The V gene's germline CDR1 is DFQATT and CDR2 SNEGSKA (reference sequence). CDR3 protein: CSALAGGPYEQYF. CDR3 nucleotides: TGCAGCGCACTAGCGGGAGGCCCCTACGAGCAGTACTTC.

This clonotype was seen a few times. The CDR3 sequence is CAWSQTGRTVNTEAFF. The CDR3 DNA reads TGTGCCTGGAGTCAAACCGGAAGGACGGTCAACACTGAAGCTTTCTTT. The V and J genes are TRBV30 and TRBJ1-1, with unresolved D. CDR3 length: 16 amino acids. The germline V gene has CDR1 GTSNPN and CDR2 SVGIG (reference sequence). V shed 2 bases and J shed 2 bases, with 18 bases lying between them. Using reference TRBV30 and TRBJ1-1 for the parts outside the CDR3, the full variable domain is SQTIHQWPATLVQPVGSPLSLECTVEGTSNPNLYWYRQAAGRGLQLLFYSVGIGQISSEVPQNLSASRPQDRQFILSSKKLLLSDSGFYLCAWSQTGRTVNTEAFFGQGTRLTVV.

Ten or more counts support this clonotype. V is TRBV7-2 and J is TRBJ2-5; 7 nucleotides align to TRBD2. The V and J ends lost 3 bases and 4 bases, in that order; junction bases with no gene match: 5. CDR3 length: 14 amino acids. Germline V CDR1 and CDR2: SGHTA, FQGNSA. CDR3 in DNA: TGTGCCAGCAGCTTTGTGGGGGGGAGAGAGACCCAGTACTTC. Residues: CASSFVGGRETQYF.

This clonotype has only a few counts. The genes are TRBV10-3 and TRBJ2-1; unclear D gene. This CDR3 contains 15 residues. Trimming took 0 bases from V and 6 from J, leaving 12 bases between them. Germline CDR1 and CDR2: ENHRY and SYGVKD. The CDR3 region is CAISESLTGRNEQFF. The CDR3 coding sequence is TGTGCCATCAGTGAGTCCTTGACCGGCCGCAATGAGCAGTTCTTC.

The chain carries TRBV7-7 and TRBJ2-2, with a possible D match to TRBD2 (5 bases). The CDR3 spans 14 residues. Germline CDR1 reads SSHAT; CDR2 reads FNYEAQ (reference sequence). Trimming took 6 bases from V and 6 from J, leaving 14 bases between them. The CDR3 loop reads CASSIEEEAGELFF. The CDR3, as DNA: TGTGCCAGCAGTATAGAGGAGGAAGCCGGGGAGCTGTTTTTT.

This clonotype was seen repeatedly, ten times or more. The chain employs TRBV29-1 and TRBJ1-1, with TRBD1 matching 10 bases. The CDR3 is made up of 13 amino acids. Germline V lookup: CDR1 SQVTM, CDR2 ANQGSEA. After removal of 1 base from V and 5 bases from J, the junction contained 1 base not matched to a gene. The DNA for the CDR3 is TGCAGCGTTGAAGGACAGGGGGCAACTGAAGCTTTCTTT. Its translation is CSVEGQGATEAFF.

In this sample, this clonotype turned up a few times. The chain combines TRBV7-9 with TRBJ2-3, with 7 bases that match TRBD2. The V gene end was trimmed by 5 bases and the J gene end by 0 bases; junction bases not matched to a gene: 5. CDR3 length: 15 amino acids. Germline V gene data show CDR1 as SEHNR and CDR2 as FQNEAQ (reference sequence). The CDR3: CASSGDYASTDTQYF. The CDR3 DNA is TGTGCCAGCAGCGGGGACTATGCTAGCACAGATACGCAGTATTTT.

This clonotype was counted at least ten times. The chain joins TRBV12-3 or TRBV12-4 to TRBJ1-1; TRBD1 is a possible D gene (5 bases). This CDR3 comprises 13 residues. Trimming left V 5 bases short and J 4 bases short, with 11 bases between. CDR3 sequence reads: CASSPGLRTEAFF. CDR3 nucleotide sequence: TGTGCCAGCAGTCCAGGGCTGCGCACTGAAGCTTTCTTT.

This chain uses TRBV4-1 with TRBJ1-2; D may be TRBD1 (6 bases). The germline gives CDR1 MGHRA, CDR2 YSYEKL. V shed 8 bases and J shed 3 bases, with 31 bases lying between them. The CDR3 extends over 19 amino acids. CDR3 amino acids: CASAPNILRGKKIDYGYTF. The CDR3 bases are TGCGCCAGCGCCCCCAATATACTTAGGGGGAAAAAGATTGACTATGGCTACACCTTC.

The CDR3 coding sequence is TGTGCCAGTAGTATAGACTGGGGGCAGAATGAGCAGTTCTTC. Translated: CASSIDWGQNEQFF. The rearrangement links TRBV19 to TRBJ2-1; D may be TRBD1 (6 bases). The V gene lost 0 bases and the J gene lost 7 bases, with 10 bases spanning the gap. CDR1 LNHDA and CDR2 SQIVND come from the germline V gene (reference sequence). This CDR3 has 14 residues.

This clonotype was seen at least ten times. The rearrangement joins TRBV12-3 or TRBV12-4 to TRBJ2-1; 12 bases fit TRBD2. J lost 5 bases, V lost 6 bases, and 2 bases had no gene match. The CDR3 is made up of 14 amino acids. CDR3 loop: CASRLAGGNNEQFF. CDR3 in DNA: TGTGCCAGCAGACTAGCGGGAGGTAACAATGAGCAGTTCTTC.

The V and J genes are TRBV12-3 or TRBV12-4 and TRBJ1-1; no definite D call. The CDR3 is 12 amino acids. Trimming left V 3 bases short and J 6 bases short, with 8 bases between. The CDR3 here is CASSFEQSEAFF. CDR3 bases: TGTGCCAGCAGTTTTGAACAGTCTGAAGCTTTCTTT.